This T cell receptor (beta chain) originates from a study of blood T cell repertoires in COVID-19. About the research overall: Specimens from acute and convalescent COVID-19 originated in the United States, Italy and Spain. PBMCs, B-cell-depleted T cells, or T cells provided the cDNA or gDNA that made up the material.

The data were produced by immunoSEQ multiplex PCR, yet TCRdb's version contains in-frame clones alone and is incomplete. Among over 95,000 clones listed, roughly four fifths were seen once. This clone was counted a few times. Germline-derived CDR1 and CDR2 are SGHTA and FQGTGA. With 1 base clipped from V and 8 bases from J, the junction kept 6 bases outside the gene matches. This CDR3 spans 15 amino acids. Sequencing was performed on peripheral blood. The sequence was collected from a human donor in a cohort sampled during active COVID-19. The gene calls are TRBV7-3 and TRBJ2-1, with 9 positions matching TRBD2. CDR3 in amino acids: CASSLRASGIDEQFF. Here the CDR3 DNA reads TGTGCCAGCAGCTTAAGGGCTAGCGGGATTGATGAGCAGTTCTTC.